In its sample, the clone carrying this T cell receptor (beta chain) was seen a few times. Its specificity is not known. The CDR3 loop spans 14 amino acids. With 6 bases removed from V and 1 base from J, the gap between germline ends came to 12 bases. Germline-derived CDR1 and CDR2 are ENHRY and SYGVKD. The data derive from a study of blood T cells in healthy people across ages. Points from the study as a whole: Compared with aged donors, long-lived donors showed fewer expanded clones, suggesting selection.

The second PCR ran about 6 to 12 cycles with a sample-barcoded 5' primer and J-beta primers. TCRdb ran MiXCR on the 5' RACE reads and lists one entry per CDR3 protein. The sample shows about 1,800,000 distinct CDR3 sequences, roughly 28% of them seen only once. The specimen sequenced was blood. The V and J genes are TRBV10-3 and TRBJ1-1, with D tentatively TRBD1 (6 bases). The source of this sequence is a woman aged 25 to 45 in good health. The CDR3 loop reads CAISLGQTNTEAFF. Written as DNA, the CDR3 is TGTGCCATCAGCCTCGGACAGACGAACACTGAAGCTTTCTTT.